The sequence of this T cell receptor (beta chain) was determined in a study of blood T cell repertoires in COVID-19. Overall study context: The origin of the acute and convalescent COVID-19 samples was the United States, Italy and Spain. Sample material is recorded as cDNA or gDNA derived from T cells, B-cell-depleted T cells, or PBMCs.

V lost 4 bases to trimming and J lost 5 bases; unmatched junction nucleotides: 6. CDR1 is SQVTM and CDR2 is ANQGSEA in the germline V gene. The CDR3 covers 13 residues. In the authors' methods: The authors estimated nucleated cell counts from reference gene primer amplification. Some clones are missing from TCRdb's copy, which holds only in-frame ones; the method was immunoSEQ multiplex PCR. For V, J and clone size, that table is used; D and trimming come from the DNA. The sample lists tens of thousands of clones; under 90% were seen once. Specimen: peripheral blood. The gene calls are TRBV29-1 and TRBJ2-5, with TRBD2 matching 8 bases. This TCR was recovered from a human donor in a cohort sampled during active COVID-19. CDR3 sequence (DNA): TGCAGCGTTGTCGGGGGGGTTCGGGAGACCCAGTACTTC. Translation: CSVVGGVRETQYF.